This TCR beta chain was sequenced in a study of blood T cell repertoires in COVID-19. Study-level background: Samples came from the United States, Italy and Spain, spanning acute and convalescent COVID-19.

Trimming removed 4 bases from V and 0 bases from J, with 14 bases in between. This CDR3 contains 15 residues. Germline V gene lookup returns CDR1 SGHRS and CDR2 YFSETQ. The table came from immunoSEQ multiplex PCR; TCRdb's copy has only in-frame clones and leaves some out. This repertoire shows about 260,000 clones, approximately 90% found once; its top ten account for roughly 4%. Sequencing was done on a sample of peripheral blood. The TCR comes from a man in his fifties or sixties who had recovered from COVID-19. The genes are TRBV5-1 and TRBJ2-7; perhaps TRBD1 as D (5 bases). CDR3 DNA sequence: TGCGCCAGCAGCCTCGGGCACAGGAACTCCTACGAGCAGTACTTC. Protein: CASSLGHRNSYEQYF.